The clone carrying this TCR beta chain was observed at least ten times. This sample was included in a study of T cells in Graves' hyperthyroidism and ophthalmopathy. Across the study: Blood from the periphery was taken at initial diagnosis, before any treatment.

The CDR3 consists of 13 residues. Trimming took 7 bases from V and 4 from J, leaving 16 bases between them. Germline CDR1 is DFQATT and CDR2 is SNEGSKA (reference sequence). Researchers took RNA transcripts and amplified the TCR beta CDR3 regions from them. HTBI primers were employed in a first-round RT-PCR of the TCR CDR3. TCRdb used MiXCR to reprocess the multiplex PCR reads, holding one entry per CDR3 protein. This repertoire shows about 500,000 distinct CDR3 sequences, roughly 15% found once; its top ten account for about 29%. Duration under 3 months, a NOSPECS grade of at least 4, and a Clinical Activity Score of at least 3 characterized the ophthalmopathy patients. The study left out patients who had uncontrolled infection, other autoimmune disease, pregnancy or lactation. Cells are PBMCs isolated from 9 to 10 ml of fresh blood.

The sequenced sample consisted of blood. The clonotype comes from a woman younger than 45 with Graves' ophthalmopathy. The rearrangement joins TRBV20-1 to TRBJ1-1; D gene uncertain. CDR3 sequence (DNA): TGCAGTGTCTCCTACAGAGCCGGCACTGAAGCTTTCTTT. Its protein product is CSVSYRAGTEAFF.